The clone carrying this TCR beta chain has more than one count but fewer than ten. Profiling relied on immunoSEQ multiplex PCR, and the TCRdb table lists in-frame clones only, not all of them. The sample carries about 100,000 clones, about 90% recorded once. The data were obtained in a study of blood T cell repertoires in COVID-19. About the study: PBMCs, B-cell-depleted T cells, or T cells provided the cDNA or gDNA that made up the material.

This TCR derives from a man aged 25 to 45 in a cohort sampled during active COVID-19. The sequenced sample consisted of peripheral blood.

CDR3 in DNA: TGTGCCAGCAGTTTTGGGTCAGGCGAGCAGTACTTC. Protein product: CASSFGSGEQYF. The V gene is TRBV28, the J gene TRBJ2-7; D gene uncertain. The CDR3 extends over 12 amino acids. In germline, CDR1 is MDHEN, CDR2 SYDVKM. The V gene lost 3 bases and the J gene lost 6 bases, with 9 bases spanning the gap.